A selection of T cell receptor beta chains follows, all from one sample in a study of blood T cell repertoires in COVID-19. Repertoires were generated with immunoSEQ multiplex PCR, while TCRdb's copy carries only in-frame clones and drops some. The sample lists 75,000 to 100,000 clones, around 87% occurring once. Sequencing input: peripheral blood. Receptors originate from a human donor in a cohort sampled during active COVID-19. Each CDR3 is given with its conserved first and last residue. The D gene is left open where the match is weak. Not every row has a clone size; where given, it reads once, few, many or a size class.

>-|TRBD2|TRBV5-4|TRBJ2-3
TGTGCCAGCAGCCGGTGGGGGGGAGGGGATACGCAGTATTTT
CASSRWGGGDTQYF
>once|-|TRBV7-9|TRBJ2-1
TGTGCCAGCAGCCCCGGGGTGAATGAGCAGTTCTTC
CASSPGVNEQFF
>-|-|TRBV5-1|TRBJ2-7
TGCGCCAGCAGCATAGAGGCCGTGTCACTAAACTACGAGCAGTACTTC
CASSIEAVSLNYEQYF
>once|-|TRBV19|TRBJ2-7
TGTGCCAGTAGCGCAAGGTTGTCGGGTTCCTACGAGCAGTACTTC
CASSARLSGSYEQYF
>-|TRBD1|TRBV4-1|TRBJ2-7
TGCGCCAGCAGCCCCCCCGGACAGGGTTTCAACGAGCAGTACTTC
CASSPPGQGFNEQYF
>-|-|TRBV7-2|TRBJ2-7
TGTGCCAGCAGCCCCGGGTGGGGGGAACCTACCTACGAGCAGTACTTC
CASSPGWGEPTYEQYF
>-|TRBD1|TRBV25-1|TRBJ2-1
TGTGCCAGCAGTGTCCGTTATCGACAGGGCGACTACAATGAGCAGTTCTTC
CASSVRYRQGDYNEQFF
>-|TRBD2|TRBV4-1|TRBJ2-3
TGCGCCAGCAGCTCCCTGGGGCGGGAGTTGGGCACAGATACGCAGTATTTT
CASSSLGRELGTDTQYF
>-|-|TRBV19|TRBJ2-7
TGTGCCAGTAGGTCCCCAGGTTATGGCTCCTACGAGCAGTACTTC
CASRSPGYGSYEQYF
>-|-|TRBV7-2|TRBJ2-5
TGTGCCAGCAGCCATCCGGAGGGGGCGTACCAAGAGACCCAGTACTTC
CASSHPEGAYQETQYF
>-|-|TRBV11-3|TRBJ2-3
TGTGCCAGCAGCTTAGCAAGTGAACGGGATACGCAGTATTTT
CASSLASERDTQYF
>-|TRBD2|TRBV6-6|TRBJ2-3
TGTGCCAGCAGTCGCCGGACTAGCCGCACAGATACGCAGTATTTT
CASSRRTSRTDTQYF
>-|-|TRBV5-1|TRBJ2-5
TGCGCCAGCAGCTTAACAGGGAAGAGAGAGACCCAGTACTTC
CASSLTGKRETQYF
>-|TRBD2|TRBV10-2|TRBJ2-1
TGCGCCAGCAGCCCACGGACTAGCTTGGATGAGCAGTTCTTC
CASSPRTSLDEQFF
>once|TRBD1|TRBV7-3|TRBJ2-5
TGTGCCAGCAGCTTAACCGACAGGGTCAAAGAGACCCAGTACTTC
CASSLTDRVKETQYF
>once|TRBD2|TRBV7-2|TRBJ2-1
TGTGCCAGCAGCGCCCGACTAGCGGGCGACTACAATGAGCAGTTCTTC
CASSARLAGDYNEQFF
>-|-|TRBV20-1|TRBJ2-7
TGCAGTGCTAGGGAGTCCTACGAGCAGTACTTC
CSARESYEQYF
>-|-|TRBV3-1/TRBV3-2|TRBJ2-5
TGTGCCAGCAGCCAAGAGGTACAGAAAGAGACCCAGTACTTC
CASSQEVQKETQYF
>-|-|TRBV5-1|TRBJ1-1
TGCGCCAGCAGCTTGGTTCAGGGAGGGGACACTGAAGCTTTCTTT
CASSLVQGGDTEAFF
>-|-|TRBV7-9|TRBJ2-1
TGTGCCAGCAGCCTCGGGAGAGGGTTGGGAAATGAGCAGTTCTTC
CASSLGRGLGNEQFF
>-|TRBD1|TRBV19|TRBJ1-5
TGTGCCAGTAGTAGCGACAGGGACCATCAGCCCCAGCATTTT
CASSSDRDHQPQHF
>-|-|TRBV19|TRBJ1-5
TGTGCCAGTCACCCCATTGGACAATGGGGAGGTAGCAATCAGCCCCAGCATTTT
CASHPIGQWGGSNQPQHF
>-|TRBD1|TRBV19|TRBJ1-2
TGTGCCAGTAGTACGCTACCGGGACAGGGTAAATATGGCTACACCTTC
CASSTLPGQGKYGYTF
>-|TRBD1|TRBV25-1|TRBJ1-6
TGTGCCAGCAGTTCCCTTCGACAGGGGGGAAATTCACCCCTCCACTTT
CASSSLRQGGNSPLHF
>-|TRBD1|TRBV19|TRBJ2-3
TGTGCCAGTAGTACACAGGGGGAATCAACAGATACGCAGTATTTT
CASSTQGESTDTQYF
>-|-|TRBV7-8|TRBJ1-2
TGTGCCAGCCGCCTGGAGGGTGGAAGCGGTGGCTACACCTTC
CASRLEGGSGGYTF
>-|-|TRBV28|TRBJ1-4
TGTGCCAGCAGTTTCCCAGGGGTGGGGGAAAAACTGTTTTTT
CASSFPGVGEKLFF
>once|-|TRBV9|TRBJ2-3
TGTGCCAGCAGCCCTGGGACTGTTCCGATAGGGCAGTATTTT
CASSPGTVPIGQYF
>-|-|TRBV27|TRBJ2-3
TGTGCCAGCAGTTTTAGGGGCATGGGAACAGATACGCAGTATTTT
CASSFRGMGTDTQYF
>-|-|TRBV5-5|TRBJ1-2
TGTGCCAGCAGCTTGTCCGGAGACAGCGTCTATGGCTACACCTTC
CASSLSGDSVYGYTF
>-|-|TRBV4-2|TRBJ2-1
TGTGCCAGCAGCCAAGTTCTCAGCGGAGGTGGGAATGAGCAGTTCTTC
CASSQVLSGGGNEQFF
>-|TRBD2|TRBV5-1|TRBJ2-3
TGCGCCAGCAGCTTTACCGGGACTAGCGGTGGGCCGGGGGATACGCAGTATTTT
CASSFTGTSGGPGDTQYF
>-|-|TRBV2|TRBJ1-2
TGTGCCAGCAGTGAAGGAGTTTCCTATGGCTACACCTTC
CASSEGVSYGYTF
>-|-|TRBV19|TRBJ2-6
TGTGCCAGTAGTATGGGAAGCGGGACATCCGCCTCTGGGGCCAACGTCCTGACTTTC
CASSMGSGTSASGANVLTF
>-|-|TRBV7-8|TRBJ1-6
TGTGCCAGCAGCCCCGGGACTCCTAATTCACCCCTCCACTTT
CASSPGTPNSPLHF
>-|TRBD1|TRBV6-1|TRBJ2-3
TGTGCCAGCAGGGAAGGGACAGGGATCACAGATACGCAGTATTTT
CASREGTGITDTQYF
>-|TRBD2|TRBV6-5|TRBJ2-1
TGTGCCAGCAGACTAGCGGGTTCCTACAATGAGCAGTTCTTC
CASRLAGSYNEQFF
>-|TRBD2|TRBV3-1/TRBV3-2|TRBJ2-3
TGTGCCAGCACGAGTAAAGGACTAGCGTCGGATACGCAGTATTTT
CASTSKGLASDTQYF
>-|-|TRBV15|TRBJ2-7
TGTGCCACCAGCCACGCTAGCGTATCCTACGAGCAGTACTTC
CATSHASVSYEQYF
>-|TRBD1|TRBV27|TRBJ2-1
TGTGCCAGCAGTTTATCCGGGACAGGGAGAAGCAATGAGCAGTTCTTC
CASSLSGTGRSNEQFF
>few|-|TRBV27|TRBJ1-1
TGTGCCAGCAGTCTCCAGACGGGGAGGGTCACTGAAGCTTTCTTT
CASSLQTGRVTEAFF
>-|TRBD1|TRBV6-5|TRBJ1-4
TGTGCCAGCAGTAGGACAGGAGAGCTTAATGAAAAACTGTTTTTT
CASSRTGELNEKLFF
>-|-|TRBV19|TRBJ1-1
TGTGCCAGTAGTACTGGGGGACTAAACACTGAAGCTTTCTTT
CASSTGGLNTEAFF
>-|TRBD1|TRBV25-1|TRBJ2-2
TGTGCCAGCAGCCCCGGGACAGGGGGCGCGCGCACCGGGGAGCTGTTTTTT
CASSPGTGGARTGELFF
>-|TRBD1|TRBV5-5|TRBJ2-5
TGTGCCAGCAGCTTGACAGGGGAAGAGACCCAGTACTTC
CASSLTGEETQYF
>-|-|TRBV3-1/TRBV3-2|TRBJ1-1
TGTGCCAGCAGCCAAACTCGGTTGAACACTGAAGCTTTCTTT
CASSQTRLNTEAFF
>-|-|TRBV3-1/TRBV3-2|TRBJ2-2
TGTGCCAGCAGCCCTGCTAGCGTTGGGGGGACCGGGGAGCTGTTTTTT
CASSPASVGGTGELFF
>-|-|TRBV14|TRBJ2-3
TGTGCCAGCAGCCGACCTAGCGACCCTCCTCTTTTTCATACGCAGTATTTT
CASSRPSDPPLFHTQYF
>-|-|TRBV18|TRBJ1-1
TGTGCCAGCTCACCCGGGACACAGAACACTGAAGCTTTCTTT
CASSPGTQNTEAFF
>once|-|TRBV29-1|TRBJ1-1
TGCAGCGTCTCAGGGAACATGAACACTGAAGCTTTCTTT
CSVSGNMNTEAFF
>few|TRBD1|TRBV10-1|TRBJ2-7
TGCGCCAGTCCGGGACAGGGGCCTGGGGAGCAGTACTTC
CASPGQGPGEQYF
>-|-|TRBV18|TRBJ1-2
TGTGCCAGCTCACCCTCCGGGGGGGACTATGGCTACACCTTC
CASSPSGGDYGYTF
>-|TRBD2|TRBV11-2|TRBJ2-7
TGTGCCAGCAGCCCCATAGCGGGAGCGGGCGAGCAGTACTTC
CASSPIAGAGEQYF
>-|TRBD1|TRBV29-1|TRBJ2-7
TGCAGCGTTGAATTGACAGGGGCCTACGAGCAGTACTTC
CSVELTGAYEQYF
>-|-|TRBV11-3|TRBJ2-3
TGTGCCAGCAGTCATACGAGAACAGGGCCTAGCACAGATACGCAGTATTTT
CASSHTRTGPSTDTQYF